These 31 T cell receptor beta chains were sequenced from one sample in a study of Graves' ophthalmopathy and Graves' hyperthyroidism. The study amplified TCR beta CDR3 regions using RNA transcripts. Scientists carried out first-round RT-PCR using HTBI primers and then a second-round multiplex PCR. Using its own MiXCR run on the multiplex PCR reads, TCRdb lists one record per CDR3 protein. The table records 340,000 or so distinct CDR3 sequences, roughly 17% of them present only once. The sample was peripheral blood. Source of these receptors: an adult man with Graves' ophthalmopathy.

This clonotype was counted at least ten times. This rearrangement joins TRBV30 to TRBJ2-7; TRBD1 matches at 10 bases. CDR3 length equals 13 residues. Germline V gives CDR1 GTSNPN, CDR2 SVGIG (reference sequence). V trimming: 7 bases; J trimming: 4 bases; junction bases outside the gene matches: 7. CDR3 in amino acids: CASTGTGVYEQYF. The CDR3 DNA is TGTGCCTCAACCGGGACAGGGGTTTACGAGCAGTACTTC.

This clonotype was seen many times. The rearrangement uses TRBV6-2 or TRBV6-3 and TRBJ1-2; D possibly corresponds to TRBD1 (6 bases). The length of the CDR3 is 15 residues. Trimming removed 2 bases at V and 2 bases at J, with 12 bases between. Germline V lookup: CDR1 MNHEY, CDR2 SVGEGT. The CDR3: CASSYVQGTNYGYTF. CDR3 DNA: TGTGCCAGCAGTTACGTACAGGGAACGAACTATGGCTACACCTTC.

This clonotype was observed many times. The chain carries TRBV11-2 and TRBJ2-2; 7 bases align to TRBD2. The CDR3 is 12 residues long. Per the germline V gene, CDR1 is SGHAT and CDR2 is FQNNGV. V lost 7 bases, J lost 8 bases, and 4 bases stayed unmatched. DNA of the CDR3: TGTGCCAGCAAGCGGGATTCGGGGGAGCTGTTTTTT. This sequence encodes CASKRDSGELFF. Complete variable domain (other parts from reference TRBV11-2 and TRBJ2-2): EAGVAQSPRYKIIEKRQSVAFWCNPISGHATLYWYQQILGQGPKLLIQFQNNGVVDDSQLPKDRFSAERLKGVDSTLKIQPAKLEDSAVYLCASKRDSGELFFGEGSRLTVL.

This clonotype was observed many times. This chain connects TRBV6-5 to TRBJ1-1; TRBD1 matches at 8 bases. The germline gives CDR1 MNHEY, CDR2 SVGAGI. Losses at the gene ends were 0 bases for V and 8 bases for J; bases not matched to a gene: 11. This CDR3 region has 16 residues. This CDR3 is CASSYSQQGDRGEAFF. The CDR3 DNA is TGTGCCAGCAGTTACTCCCAACAGGGGGACCGGGGGGAAGCTTTCTTT.

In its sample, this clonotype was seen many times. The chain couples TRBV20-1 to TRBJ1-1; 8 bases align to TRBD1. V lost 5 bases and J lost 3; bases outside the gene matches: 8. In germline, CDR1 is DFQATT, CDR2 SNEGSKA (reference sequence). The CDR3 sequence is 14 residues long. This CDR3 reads CSAAQGARDTEAFF. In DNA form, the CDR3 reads TGCAGTGCTGCGCAGGGGGCGCGGGACACTGAAGCTTTCTTT.

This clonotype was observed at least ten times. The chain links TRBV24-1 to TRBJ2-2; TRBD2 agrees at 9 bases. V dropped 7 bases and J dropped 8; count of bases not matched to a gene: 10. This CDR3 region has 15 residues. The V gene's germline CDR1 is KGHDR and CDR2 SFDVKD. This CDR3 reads CATSGIAGDSGELFF. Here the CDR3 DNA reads TGTGCCACCAGCGGAATAGCGGGAGATTCAGGGGAGCTGTTTTTT.

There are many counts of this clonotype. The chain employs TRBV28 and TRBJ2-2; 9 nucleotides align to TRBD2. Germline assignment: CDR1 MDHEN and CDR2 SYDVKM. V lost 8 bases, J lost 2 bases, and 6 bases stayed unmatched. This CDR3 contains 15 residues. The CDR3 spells CASLLAGLNTGELFF. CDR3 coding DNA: TGTGCCAGCCTCCTAGCGGGGTTAAACACCGGGGAGCTGTTTTTT.

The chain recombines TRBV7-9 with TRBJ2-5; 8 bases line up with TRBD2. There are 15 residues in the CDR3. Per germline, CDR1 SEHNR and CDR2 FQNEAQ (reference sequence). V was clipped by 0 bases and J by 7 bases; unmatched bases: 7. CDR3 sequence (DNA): TGTGCCAGCAGCTTAGCTGGGACTAGGGACGGGACCCAGTACTTC. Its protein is CASSLAGTRDGTQYF.

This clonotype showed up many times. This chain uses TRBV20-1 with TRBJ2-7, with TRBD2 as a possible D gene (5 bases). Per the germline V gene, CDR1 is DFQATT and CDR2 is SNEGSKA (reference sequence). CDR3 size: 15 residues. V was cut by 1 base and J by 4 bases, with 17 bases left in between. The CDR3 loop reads CSARGYGVANYEQYF. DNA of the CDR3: TGCAGTGCTAGAGGGTACGGGGTAGCGAATTACGAGCAGTACTTC.

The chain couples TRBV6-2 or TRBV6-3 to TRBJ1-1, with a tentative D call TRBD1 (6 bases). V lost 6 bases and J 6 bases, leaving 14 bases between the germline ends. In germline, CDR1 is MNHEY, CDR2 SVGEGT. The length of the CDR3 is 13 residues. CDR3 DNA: TGTGCCAGCAGCCGGACCTCAGGGGCTGAAGCTTTCTTT. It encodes CASSRTSGAEAFF.

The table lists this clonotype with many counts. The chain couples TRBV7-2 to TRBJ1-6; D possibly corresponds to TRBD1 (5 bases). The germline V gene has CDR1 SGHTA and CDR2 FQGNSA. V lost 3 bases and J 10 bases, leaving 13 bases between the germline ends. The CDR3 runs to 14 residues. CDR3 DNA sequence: TGTGCCAGCAGCTTTTTGGGGGAACACTCACCCCTCCACTTT. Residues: CASSFLGEHSPLHF.

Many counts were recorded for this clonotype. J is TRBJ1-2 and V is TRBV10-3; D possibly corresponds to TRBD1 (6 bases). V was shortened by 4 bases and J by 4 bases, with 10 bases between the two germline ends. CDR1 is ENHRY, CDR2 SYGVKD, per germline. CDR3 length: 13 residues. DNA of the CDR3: TGTGCCATCAGTGGTACGGACAGCTATGGCTACACCTTC. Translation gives CAISGTDSYGYTF.

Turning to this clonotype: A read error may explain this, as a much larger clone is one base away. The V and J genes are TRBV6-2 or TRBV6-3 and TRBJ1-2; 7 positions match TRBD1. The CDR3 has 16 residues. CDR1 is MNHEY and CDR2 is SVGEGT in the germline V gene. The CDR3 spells CAISYQGTAVRYGYTF. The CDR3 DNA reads TGTGCCATCAGTTATCAGGGGACAGCAGTCCGTTATGGCTACACCTTC.

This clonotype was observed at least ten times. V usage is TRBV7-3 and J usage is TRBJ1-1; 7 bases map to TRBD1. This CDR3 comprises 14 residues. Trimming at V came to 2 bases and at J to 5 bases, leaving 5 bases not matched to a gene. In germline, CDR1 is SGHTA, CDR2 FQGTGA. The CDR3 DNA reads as TGTGCCAGCAGCTTACAGCAGGGGGGGACTGAAGCTTTCTTT. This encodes CASSLQQGGTEAFF.

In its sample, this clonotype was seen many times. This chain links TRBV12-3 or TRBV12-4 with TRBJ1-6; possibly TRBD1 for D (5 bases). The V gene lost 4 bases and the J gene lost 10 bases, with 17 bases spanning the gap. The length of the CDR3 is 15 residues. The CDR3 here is CASSWGPGGRSPLHF. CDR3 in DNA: TGTGCCAGCAGTTGGGGACCCGGAGGGCGGTCACCCCTCCACTTT.

In DNA, the CDR3 is TGTGCCACCAGCAGAGTAGCGGGAGTTGTCTCCGGGGAGCTGTTTTTT. It is translated as CATSRVAGVVSGELFF. The V call is TRBV15, the J call TRBJ2-2; TRBD2 matches at 9 bases. V was pared by 1 base and J by 6 bases, with 6 bases of the junction left unmatched. The V gene's germline CDR1 is LNHNV and CDR2 YYDKDF (reference sequence). This CDR3 contains 16 residues.

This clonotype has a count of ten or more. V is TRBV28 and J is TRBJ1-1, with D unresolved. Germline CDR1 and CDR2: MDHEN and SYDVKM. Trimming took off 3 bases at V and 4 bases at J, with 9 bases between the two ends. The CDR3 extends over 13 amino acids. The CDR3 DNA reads TGTGCCAGCAGTTTTAGCCTAGGCACTGAAGCTTTCTTT. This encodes CASSFSLGTEAFF.

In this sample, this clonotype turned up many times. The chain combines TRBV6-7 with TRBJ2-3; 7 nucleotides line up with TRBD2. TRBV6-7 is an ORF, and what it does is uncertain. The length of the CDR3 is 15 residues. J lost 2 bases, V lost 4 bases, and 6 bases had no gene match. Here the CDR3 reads CASSSKTSATDTQYF. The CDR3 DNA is TGTGCCAGCAGTTCCAAAACTAGCGCCACAGATACGCAGTATTTT.

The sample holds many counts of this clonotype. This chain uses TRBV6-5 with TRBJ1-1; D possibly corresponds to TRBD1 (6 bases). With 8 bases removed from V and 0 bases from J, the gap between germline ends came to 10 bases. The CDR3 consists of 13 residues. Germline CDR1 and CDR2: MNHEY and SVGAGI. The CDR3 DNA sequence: TGTGCCAGCCTTAGGACAGTGAACACTGAAGCTTTCTTT. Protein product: CASLRTVNTEAFF.

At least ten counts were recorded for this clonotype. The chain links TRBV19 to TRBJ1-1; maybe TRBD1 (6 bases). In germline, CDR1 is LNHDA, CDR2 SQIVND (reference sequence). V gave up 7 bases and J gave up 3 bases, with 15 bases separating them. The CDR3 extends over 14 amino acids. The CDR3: CASKRQDVHTEAFF. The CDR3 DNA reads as TGTGCCAGTAAGAGACAGGACGTTCACACTGAAGCTTTCTTT.

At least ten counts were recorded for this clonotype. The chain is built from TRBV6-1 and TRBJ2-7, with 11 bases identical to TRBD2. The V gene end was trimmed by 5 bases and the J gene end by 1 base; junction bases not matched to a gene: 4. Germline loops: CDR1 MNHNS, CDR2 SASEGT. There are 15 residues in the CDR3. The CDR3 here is CASSRGTSGSYEQYF. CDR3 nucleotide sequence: TGTGCCAGCAGTCGTGGGACTAGCGGTTCCTACGAGCAGTACTTC.

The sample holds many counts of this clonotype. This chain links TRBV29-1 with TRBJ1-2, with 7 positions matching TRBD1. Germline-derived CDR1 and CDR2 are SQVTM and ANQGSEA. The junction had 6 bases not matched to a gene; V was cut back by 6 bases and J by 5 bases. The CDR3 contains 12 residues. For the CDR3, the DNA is TGCAGCGTCCTACAGGGGTTTTATGGCTACACCTTC. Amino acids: CSVLQGFYGYTF.

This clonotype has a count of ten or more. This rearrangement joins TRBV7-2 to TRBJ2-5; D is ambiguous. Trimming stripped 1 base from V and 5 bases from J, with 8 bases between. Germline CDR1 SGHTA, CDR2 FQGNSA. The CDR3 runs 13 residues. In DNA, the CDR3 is TGTGCCAGCAGCTTAGGGGCCCTCGAGACCCAGTACTTC. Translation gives CASSLGALETQYF.

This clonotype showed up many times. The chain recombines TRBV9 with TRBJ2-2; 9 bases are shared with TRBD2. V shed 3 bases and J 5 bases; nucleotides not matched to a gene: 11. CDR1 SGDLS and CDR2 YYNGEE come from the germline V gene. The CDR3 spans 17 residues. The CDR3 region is CASSEHERGEWTGELFF. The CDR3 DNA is TGTGCCAGCAGCGAACATGAGCGGGGGGAATGGACCGGGGAGCTGTTTTTT.

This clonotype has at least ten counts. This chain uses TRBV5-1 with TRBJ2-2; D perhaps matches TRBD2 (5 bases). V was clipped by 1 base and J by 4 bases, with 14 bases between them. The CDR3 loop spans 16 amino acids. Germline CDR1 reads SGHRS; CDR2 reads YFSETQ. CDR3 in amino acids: CASSLTALGSTGELFF. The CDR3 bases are TGCGCCAGCAGCTTGACGGCGTTAGGGAGCACCGGGGAGCTGTTTTTT.

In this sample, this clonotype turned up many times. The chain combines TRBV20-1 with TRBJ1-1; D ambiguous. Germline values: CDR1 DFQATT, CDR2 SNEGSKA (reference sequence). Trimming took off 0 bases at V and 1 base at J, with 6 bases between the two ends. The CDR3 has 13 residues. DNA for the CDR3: TGCAGTGCTAGAGATCTCGGGAACACTGAAGCTTTCTTT. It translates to CSARDLGNTEAFF.

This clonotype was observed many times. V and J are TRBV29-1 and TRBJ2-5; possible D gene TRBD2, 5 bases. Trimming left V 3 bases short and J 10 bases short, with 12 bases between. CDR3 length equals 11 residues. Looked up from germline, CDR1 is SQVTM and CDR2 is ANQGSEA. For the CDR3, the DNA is TGCAGCGTTGAGTTTCTAGGGAGCCAGTACTTC. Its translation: CSVEFLGSQYF.

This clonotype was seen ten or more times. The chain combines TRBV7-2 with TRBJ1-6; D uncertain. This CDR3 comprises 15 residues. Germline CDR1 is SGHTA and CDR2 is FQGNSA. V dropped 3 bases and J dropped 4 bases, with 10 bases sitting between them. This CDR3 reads CASSLGRAYNSPLHF. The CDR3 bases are TGTGCCAGCAGCTTGGGCCGGGCATATAATTCACCCCTCCACTTT.

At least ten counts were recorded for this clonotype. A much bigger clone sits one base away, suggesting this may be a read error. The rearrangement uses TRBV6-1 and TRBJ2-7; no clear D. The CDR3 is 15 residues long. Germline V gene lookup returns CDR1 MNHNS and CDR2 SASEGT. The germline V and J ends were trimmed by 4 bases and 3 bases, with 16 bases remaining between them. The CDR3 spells CASSGQYFRLYEQYF. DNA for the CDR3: TGTGCCAGCAGTGGACAATATTTTCGTCTCTACGAGCAGTACTTC.

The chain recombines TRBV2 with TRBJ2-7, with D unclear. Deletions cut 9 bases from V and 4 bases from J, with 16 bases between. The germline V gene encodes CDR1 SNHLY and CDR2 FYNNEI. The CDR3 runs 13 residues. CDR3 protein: CASSISKSYEQYF. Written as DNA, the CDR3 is TGTGCCAGTAGTATCTCGAAGTCGTACGAGCAGTACTTC.

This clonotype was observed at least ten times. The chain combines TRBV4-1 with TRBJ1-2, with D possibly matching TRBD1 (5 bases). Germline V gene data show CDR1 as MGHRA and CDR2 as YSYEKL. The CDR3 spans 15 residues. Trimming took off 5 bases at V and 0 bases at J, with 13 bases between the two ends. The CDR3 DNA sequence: TGCGCCAGCAGCGAGGGGTCGAGAACTAACTATGGCTACACCTTC. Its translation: CASSEGSRTNYGYTF.